Below are 9 T cell receptor beta chains sequenced from a single sample in a study of CD8+ T cells in alopecia areata. Sequencing relied on a cDNA template that was reverse transcribed from extracted RNA. TCRdb keeps only in-frame clones here, not all; method: immunoSEQ multiplex PCR. Of approximately 98,000 clones listed, approximately 59% are singletons. The sample taken for sequencing was CD8+ T cells sorted from blood. These receptors were obtained from a human donor in good health.

This sequence joins TRBV13 and TRBJ2-7, with 7 bases matching TRBD1. V lost 6 bases and J lost 6; bases outside the gene matches: 26. Germline lookup yields CDR1 PRHDT and CDR2 FYEKMQ (reference sequence). CDR3 length: 19 residues. Here the CDR3 reads CASRGKFTGGQVVPCEQYF. The CDR3 region has the DNA TGTGCCAGCAGAGGAAAGTTCACGGGTGGACAGGTGGTCCCTTGCGAGCAGTACTTC.

The chain employs TRBV5-1 and TRBJ2-3; TRBD2 matches at 8 bases. The V gene end was trimmed by 4 bases and the J gene end by 1 base; junction bases not matched to a gene: 5. CDR3 length equals 15 residues. Germline V CDR1 and CDR2: SGHRS, YFSETQ. The CDR3 loop is CASSLLRGGTDTQYF. DNA of the CDR3: TGCGCCAGCAGCCTTTTGCGGGGGGGCACAGATACGCAGTATTTT.

The V call is TRBV7-2, the J call TRBJ2-7; TRBD2 matches 10 bases. J was trimmed by 3 bases and V by 6 bases; bases with no gene match: 11. CDR3 length: 16 residues. Germline V lookup: CDR1 SGHTA, CDR2 FQGNSA. CDR3 coding DNA: TGTGCCAGCAGGTCAAGTAGCGGGGGGCCTTACTACGAGCAGTACTTC. Its translation is CASRSSSGGPYYEQYF.

This chain uses TRBV5-1 with TRBJ2-2; D is unresolved. The CDR3 is 17 residues long. Germline V CDR1 and CDR2: SGHRS, YFSETQ. V gave up 1 base and J gave up 4 bases, with 17 bases separating them. The CDR3 here is CASSLSQSFLGTGELFF. In DNA form, the CDR3 reads TGCGCCAGCAGCTTGTCACAGTCCTTTCTCGGCACCGGGGAGCTGTTTTTT.

The chain carries TRBV5-6 and TRBJ2-3; D possibly uses TRBD1 or TRBD2 (6 bases each). The length of the CDR3 is 14 residues. Germline assignment: CDR1 SGHDT and CDR2 YYEEEE. V lost 0 bases and J lost 6, with 11 bases in between. DNA of the CDR3: TGTGCCAGCAGCTTGGCTCCGGGGGCCGATACGCAGTATTTT. Translating it yields CASSLAPGADTQYF.

The chain couples TRBV25-1 to TRBJ2-1, with a possible D match to TRBD1 (6 bases). The germline V gene encodes CDR1 MGHDK and CDR2 SYGVNS. CDR3 length: 16 amino acids. V was trimmed by 2 bases and J by 2 bases, leaving 13 bases between them. As DNA, the CDR3 is TGTGCCAGCAGTGAACCTACAGGGTCCCCCTACAATGAGCAGTTCTTC. Translating it yields CASSEPTGSPYNEQFF.

This clone was detected a few times. The gene calls are TRBV6-5 and TRBJ1-6; the D gene is possibly TRBD1 (5 bases). The V and J ends lost 0 bases and 7 bases respectively, with 10 bases between them. Germline CDR1 reads MNHEY; CDR2 reads SVGAGI. There are 15 residues in the CDR3. As DNA, the CDR3 is TGTGCCAGCAGTTACTCGTCGGCAGGGAATTCACCCCTCCACTTT. Residues: CASSYSSAGNSPLHF.

The chain employs TRBV25-1 and TRBJ1-5, with no clear D. This CDR3 comprises 14 residues. Germline V gives CDR1 MGHDK, CDR2 SYGVNS. V was trimmed by 3 bases and J by 4 bases, leaving 10 bases between them. This chain's CDR3 is CASSEHAANQPQHF. In DNA, the CDR3 is TGTGCCAGCAGTGAGCACGCAGCGAATCAGCCCCAGCATTTT.

The chain employs TRBV25-1 and TRBJ2-5, with D maybe TRBD2 (6 bases). The CDR3 length is 13 residues. Trimming cost V 2 bases and J 2 bases, with 6 bases left between them. Germline CDR1 reads MGHDK; CDR2 reads SYGVNS. The CDR3, as DNA: TGTGCCAGCAGTGAAGGGGGGCAAGAGACCCAGTACTTC. This codes for CASSEGGQETQYF.